Listed here are 23 T cell receptor beta chains from one sample, sequenced in a study of T cells in women clearing cervical HPV infection. TCRdb's table, derived via immunoSEQ multiplex PCR, lists solely in-frame clones and lacks some. The sample totals about 12,000 clones. Sequenced: blood buffy coat. These receptors were taken from a woman aged 18 to 75 with a cervical HPV16 infection that either progressed to CIN3+ or cleared (not recorded which).

Turning to this clone: The read comes to an end 3 residues before the CDR3 does, leaving the germline J gene to fill in the end. V is TRBV7-9 and J is TRBJ2-2; TRBD1 aligns across 7 bases. Per germline, CDR1 SEHNR and CDR2 FQNEAQ (reference sequence). This CDR3 is built from 14 residues. The CDR3 region is CASSLGRTGEPLFF. The CDR3 bases that were read are TGTGCCAGCAGCTTAGGACGGACAGGTGAACCG.

In regard to this clone: The read terminates 3 residues ahead of where the CDR3 ends, so the germline J gene completes it. This chain links TRBV6-1 with TRBJ1-5; TRBD1 is a possible D gene (6 bases). The length of the CDR3 is 15 residues. Germline loops: CDR1 MNHNS, CDR2 SASEGT. Trimming shortened V by 3 bases and J by 2 bases, and 11 bases separated the two germline ends. The CDR3 sequence: CASSDAGAGNQPQHF. The covered CDR3 bases are TGTGCCAGCAGTGACGCGGGGGCCGGCAATCAGCCC.

The CDR3 loop is CASSVRDGGKNEQFF. Incomplete CDR3 DNA: TGTGCCAGCAGCGTACGGGACGGGGGAAAGAATGAG. The chain links TRBV5-6 to TRBJ2-1, with D possibly being TRBD2 (6 bases). The observed sequence ends 3 residues before the CDR3 terminus, with the missing tail filled in from the germline J gene. CDR1 SGHDT and CDR2 YYEEEE come from the germline V gene. V was pared by 4 bases and J by 7 bases, with 18 bases between. The CDR3 runs to 15 residues. The full variable domain, in which reference TRBV5-6 and TRBJ2-1 provide the parts outside the CDR3, is DAGVTQSPTHLIKTRGQQVTLRCSPKSGHDTVSWYQQALGQGPQFIFQYYEEEERQRGNFPDRFSGHQFPNYSSELNVNALLLGDSALYLCASSVRDGGKNEQFFGPGTRLTVL.

Partial CDR3 DNA: TGTGCCAGTAGTCCAGACCTCGGGACAGGGAACCAGCCC. Protein product: CASSPDLGTGNQP. The whole CDR3 region reads CASSPDLGTGNQPQHF. V usage is TRBV19 and J usage is TRBJ1-5; 9 bases fit TRBD1. The observed sequence ends 3 residues before the CDR3 terminus, with the missing tail filled in from the germline J gene. This CDR3 spans 16 amino acids. CDR1 is LNHDA, CDR2 SQIVND, per germline (reference sequence). V was pared by 5 bases and J by 7 bases, with 12 bases of the junction left unmatched.

With regard to this clone: The CDR3 end lies 3 residues beyond the end of the read and is filled in from the germline J gene. The J gene is TRBJ1-5, the V gene TRBV30, with D unresolved. The V gene lost 0 bases and the J gene lost 5 bases, with 5 bases spanning the gap. Germline assignment: CDR1 GTSNPN and CDR2 SVGIG (reference sequence). The CDR3 length is 12 residues. The covered CDR3 bases are TGTGCCTGGAGTGTCGGTTATCAGCCC. It translates to CAWSVGYQP. The entire CDR3 is CAWSVGYQPQHF.

On this clone itself: Sequence at one end of the junction differs from germline and may be a read error. The CDR3 is cut off 3 residues early in the read; its end comes from the germline J gene. The chain combines TRBV30 with TRBJ2-5, with TRBD2 identical over 12 bases. Germline CDR1 is GTSNPN and CDR2 is SVGIG (reference sequence). This CDR3 is built from 16 residues. The CDR3 spells CAGSGLAGPAGETQYF. CDR3 bases read: TGTGCCGGGAGTGGACTAGCGGGGCCCGCCGGTGAGACC.

Worth noting for this clone: The junction departs from the called germline gene at one end, perhaps through a read error. The sequenced fragment ends 3 residues before the CDR3 boundary, so the rest is inferred from the germline J gene. Different DNA sequences within this sample yield the same CDR3. This rearrangement joins TRBV5-1 to TRBJ1-3, with D tentatively TRBD1 (6 bases). The CDR3 length is 16 residues. CDR1 and CDR2 (germline): SGHRS, YFSETQ. This CDR3 is CATRPQMDSSGNTIYF. The part of the CDR3 DNA that was read is TGCGCCACCCGGCCACAGATGGACAGCTCTGGAAACACA.

Worth noting for this clone: From the germline J gene comes the end of the CDR3, since the read stops 3 residues before it. This rearrangement joins TRBV6-2 or TRBV6-3 to TRBJ1-5, with a weak D call TRBD1 (5 bases). This CDR3 is 14 amino acids long. Germline-derived CDR1 and CDR2 are MNHEY and SVGEGT. V lost 7 bases to trimming and J lost 6 bases, with 16 bases between them. The CDR3 DNA, read in part, is TGTGCCAGCACCCGTACAGGCGCCCGTCAGCCC. This gives the protein CASTRTGARQP. The CDR3 reads in full as CASTRTGARQPQHF.

Note on this clone: The missing CDR3 end, 3 residues past where the read stops, is filled in from the germline J gene. The V and J genes are TRBV11-2 and TRBJ2-3, with 9 bases that match TRBD1. Trimming cost V 1 base and J 6 bases; bases outside gene matches: 2. Germline values: CDR1 SGHAT, CDR2 FQNNGV. This CDR3 region has 14 residues. CDR3 in amino acids: CASSLVGTGDTQYF. The sequenced CDR3 bases are TGTGCCAGCAGCTTAGTTGGGACAGGGGATACG.

In the case of this clone: The read ends 3 residues shy of where the CDR3 ends; the end is completed using the germline J gene. V and J are TRBV30 and TRBJ1-2, with TRBD1 matching 8 bases. The CDR3 is 14 residues long. Germline loops: CDR1 GTSNPN, CDR2 SVGIG (reference sequence). Here the CDR3 reads CAWSPPGQVHGYTF. CDR3 bases read: TGTGCCTGGAGTCCCCCGGGACAGGTTCACGGC.

Comment on this clone: The read ends 3 residues shy of where the CDR3 ends; the end is completed using the germline J gene. This sequence joins TRBV19 and TRBJ1-1, with TRBD1 matching 8 bases. CDR3 length: 15 residues. Trimming took 4 bases from V and 3 from J; bases not matched to a gene: 7. Germline-derived CDR1 and CDR2 are LNHDA and SQIVND (reference sequence). The sequenced part of the CDR3 DNA is TGTGCCAGTAGTAAGGGACAGGATGACGACACTGAA. Translated: CASSKGQDDDTE. The entire CDR3 protein reads CASSKGQDDDTEAFF.

With regard to this clone: The missing CDR3 end, 3 residues past where the read stops, is filled in from the germline J gene. V is TRBV2 and J is TRBJ2-3; possible D gene TRBD2, 5 bases. This CDR3 spans 14 amino acids. Germline V gene data show CDR1 as SNHLY and CDR2 as FYNNEI. V shed 4 bases and J shed 0 bases, with 8 bases lying between them. The sequenced CDR3 bases are TGTGCCAGCAGTGTGGCGGGTAGCACAGATACG. This gives the protein CASSVAGSTDT. Given in full, the CDR3 is CASSVAGSTDTQYF.

Comment on this clone: Read data end 3 residues before the CDR3 end; the end is taken from the germline J gene. This chain uses TRBV7-9 with TRBJ1-5, with D maybe TRBD1 (5 bases). The CDR3 length is 15 residues. The germline V gene has CDR1 SEHNR and CDR2 FQNEAQ (reference sequence). The V end was cut by 4 bases, the J end by 3 bases, with 13 bases between. The covered CDR3 bases are TGTGCCAGCAGCTCGGGGGTGACTACCAATCAGCCC. It encodes CASSSGVTTNQP. The CDR3 in full is CASSSGVTTNQPQHF.

As concerns this clone: The missing CDR3 end, 3 residues past where the read stops, is filled in from the germline J gene. This sequence joins TRBV2 and TRBJ2-3, with TRBD2 identical over 16 bases. CDR1 and CDR2 (germline): SNHLY, FYNNEI. CDR3 size: 16 residues. CDR3 bases read: TGTGCCAGCAGTTCGGGGACTAGCGGGGGGGCGGAGACG. Translated, it gives CASSSGTSGGAET. The CDR3 reads in full as CASSSGTSGGAETQYF.

Turning to this clone: The read falls 3 residues short of the CDR3 end, and the missing part is taken from the germline J gene. The V call is TRBV7-2, the J call TRBJ1-1; no definite D call. CDR3 length equals 13 residues. Germline V gives CDR1 SGHTA, CDR2 FQGNSA. The ends were cut back, 3 bases at V and 1 base at J, with 6 bases in the middle. Partial CDR3 DNA: TGTGCCAGCAGCTTCAACAGGAACACTGAA. Amino acid sequence: CASSFNRNTE. The whole CDR3 protein is CASSFNRNTEAFF.

Regarding this clone: The sequence runs out 3 residues before the end of the CDR3; the remainder is reconstructed from the germline J gene. The V call is TRBV18, the J call TRBJ1-2, with 8 positions matching TRBD1. Germline assignment: CDR1 KGHSH and CDR2 LQKENI. The CDR3 sequence is 17 residues long. The part of the CDR3 DNA that was read is TGTGCCAGCTCACCCTGGACAGGGAACATCGCACTAATTGTC. It is translated as CASSPWTGNIALIV. The CDR3 in full is CASSPWTGNIALIVYTF.

Concerning this clone: The read ends 3 residues early relative to the CDR3; the germline J gene fills the gap. The J gene is TRBJ2-3, the V gene TRBV19, with D perhaps TRBD1 (6 bases). The CDR3 loop spans 15 amino acids. The germline CDR1 and CDR2 sequences are LNHDA and SQIVND (reference sequence). The CDR3: CASTVGQNSNQPQYF. Incomplete CDR3 DNA: TGTGCCAGTACTGTCGGACAGAATAGCAATCAGCCG. Drawing the rest from reference TRBV19 and TRBJ2-3, the complete variable domain is DGGITQSPKYLFRKEGQNVTLSCEQNLNHDAMYWYRQDPGQGLRLIYYSQIVNDFQKGDIAEGYSVSREKKESFPLTVTSAQKNPTAFYLCASTVGQNSNQPQYFGPGTRLTVL.

About this clone itself: Read data end 3 residues before the CDR3 end; the end is taken from the germline J gene. This chain uses TRBV6-2 or TRBV6-3 with TRBJ1-2; D is ambiguous. Germline assignment: CDR1 MNHEY and CDR2 SVGEGT. The CDR3 sequence is 13 residues long. The CDR3 reads CASSPQLSGGYTF. Incomplete CDR3 DNA: TGTGCCAGCAGCCCCCAGCTCTCCGGGGGC.

Notes on this clone: The read terminates 3 residues before the CDR3 end, so the remaining end is supplied by the germline J gene. The chain uses TRBV7-9 and TRBJ2-2; 8 bases align to TRBD1. The germline V gene has CDR1 SEHNR and CDR2 FQNEAQ (reference sequence). The CDR3 loop spans 15 amino acids. The covered CDR3 bases are TGTGCCAGCAGCTTAGGACAGGGGATTAATTCACCG. Its protein is CASSLGQGINSP. The CDR3 reads in full as CASSLGQGINSPLFF.

Points on this clone: The read halts 3 residues ahead of the CDR3 end, with the missing end drawn from the germline J gene. V is TRBV2 and J is TRBJ1-5, with unresolved D. Germline V gene lookup returns CDR1 SNHLY and CDR2 FYNNEI. Trimming pared 2 bases from V and 5 bases from J, leaving 19 bases between. The CDR3 is 17 amino acids. Incomplete CDR3 DNA: TGTGCCAGCAGTGAAAGTGTCGTTACAGCTCCCTATCAGCCC. This encodes CASSESVVTAPYQP. The complete CDR3 reads CASSESVVTAPYQPQHF.

In the case of this clone: The missing CDR3 end, 3 residues past where the read stops, is filled in from the germline J gene. The gene calls are TRBV6-1 and TRBJ2-3, with a possible D match to TRBD2 (6 bases). CDR3 size: 14 residues. With 4 bases removed from V and 2 bases from J, the gap between germline ends came to 10 bases. CDR1 MNHNS and CDR2 SASEGT come from the germline V gene. This CDR3 reads CASSVTSYTDTQYF. The covered CDR3 bases are TGTGCCAGCAGTGTTACTAGCTACACAGATACG.

About this clone itself: The missing CDR3 end, 3 residues past where the read stops, is filled in from the germline J gene. V and J are TRBV18 and TRBJ2-7, with D perhaps matching TRBD1 (6 bases). Germline V lookup: CDR1 KGHSH, CDR2 LQKENI. The CDR3 is made up of 15 amino acids. V was cut by 6 bases and J by 0 bases, with 15 bases left in between. This chain's CDR3 is CASSPNRVGSYEQYF. The CDR3 DNA, read in part, is TGTGCCAGCTCCCCAAACAGGGTGGGCTCCTACGAG.

Notes on this clone: The read ends 3 residues shy of where the CDR3 ends; the end is completed using the germline J gene. V is TRBV6-2 or TRBV6-3 and J is TRBJ1-2; D might be TRBD1 (5 bases). Germline assignment: CDR1 MNHEY and CDR2 SVGEGT. The CDR3 has 13 residues. Deletions cut 7 bases from V and 5 bases from J, with 14 bases between. CDR3 amino acids: CASNNPGVYGYTF. The sequenced CDR3 bases are TGTGCCAGCAACAACCCGGGGGTATATGGC.